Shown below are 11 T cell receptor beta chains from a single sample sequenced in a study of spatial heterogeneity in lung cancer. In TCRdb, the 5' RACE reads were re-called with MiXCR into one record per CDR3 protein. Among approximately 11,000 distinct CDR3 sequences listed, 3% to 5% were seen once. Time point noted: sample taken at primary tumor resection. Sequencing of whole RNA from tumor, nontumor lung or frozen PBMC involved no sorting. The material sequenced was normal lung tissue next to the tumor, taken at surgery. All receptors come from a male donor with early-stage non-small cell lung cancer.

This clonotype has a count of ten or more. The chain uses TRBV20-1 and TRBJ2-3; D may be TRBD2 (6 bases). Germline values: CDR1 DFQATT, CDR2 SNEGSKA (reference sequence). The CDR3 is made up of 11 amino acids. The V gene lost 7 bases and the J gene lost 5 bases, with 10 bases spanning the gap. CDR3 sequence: CSGGDRDTQYF. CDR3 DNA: TGCAGTGGGGGGGATAGAGATACGCAGTATTTT.

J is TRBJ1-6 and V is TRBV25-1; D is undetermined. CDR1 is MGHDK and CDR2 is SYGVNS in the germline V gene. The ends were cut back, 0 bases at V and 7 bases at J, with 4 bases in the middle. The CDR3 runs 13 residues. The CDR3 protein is CASSEYRNSPLHF. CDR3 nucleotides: TGTGCCAGCAGTGAATACAGAAATTCACCCCTCCACTTT.

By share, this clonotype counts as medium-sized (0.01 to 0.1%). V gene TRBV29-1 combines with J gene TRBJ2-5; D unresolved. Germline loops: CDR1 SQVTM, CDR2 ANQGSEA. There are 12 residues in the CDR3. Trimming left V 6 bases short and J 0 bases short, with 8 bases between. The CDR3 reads CSVTPNQETQYF. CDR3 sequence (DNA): TGCAGCGTGACTCCTAACCAAGAGACCCAGTACTTC. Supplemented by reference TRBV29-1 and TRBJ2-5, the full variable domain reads SAVISQKPSRDICQRGTSLTIQCQVDSQVTMMFWYRQQPGQSLTLIATANQGSEATYESGFVIDKFPISRPNLTFSTLTVSNMSPEDSSIYLCSVTPNQETQYFGPGTRLLVL.

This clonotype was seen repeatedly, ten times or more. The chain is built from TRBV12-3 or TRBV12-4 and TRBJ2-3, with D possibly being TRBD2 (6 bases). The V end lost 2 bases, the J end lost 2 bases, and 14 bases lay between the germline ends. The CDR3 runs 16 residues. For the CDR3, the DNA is TGTGCCAGCAGTTTATCGGGGGAGCGATCCACAGATACGCAGTATTTT. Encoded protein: CASSLSGERSTDTQYF.

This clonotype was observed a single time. Here the CDR3 reads CASSRTSGYTDTQYF. CDR3 nucleotides: TGTGCCAGCAGCCGGACTAGCGGGTACACAGATACGCAGTATTTT. This chain joins TRBV7-2 and TRBJ2-3; 11 nucleotides line up with TRBD2. V was clipped by 5 bases and J by 2 bases; unmatched bases: 3. CDR1 and CDR2 (germline): SGHTA, FQGNSA. This CDR3 has 15 amino acids.

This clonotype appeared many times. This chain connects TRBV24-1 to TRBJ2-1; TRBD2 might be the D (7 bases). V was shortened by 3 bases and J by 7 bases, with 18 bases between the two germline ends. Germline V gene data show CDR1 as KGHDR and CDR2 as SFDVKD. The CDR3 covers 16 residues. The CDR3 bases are TGTGCCACCAGTGATACGTTGGGGGGGGGCTCGAATGAGCAGTTCTTC. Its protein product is CATSDTLGGGSNEQFF.

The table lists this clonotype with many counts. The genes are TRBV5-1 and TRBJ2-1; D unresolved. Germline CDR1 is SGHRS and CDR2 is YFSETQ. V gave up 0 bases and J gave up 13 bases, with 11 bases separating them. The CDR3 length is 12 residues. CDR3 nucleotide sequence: TGCGCCAGCAGCTTGGATTCCCTATCTCAGTTCTTC. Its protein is CASSLDSLSQFF.

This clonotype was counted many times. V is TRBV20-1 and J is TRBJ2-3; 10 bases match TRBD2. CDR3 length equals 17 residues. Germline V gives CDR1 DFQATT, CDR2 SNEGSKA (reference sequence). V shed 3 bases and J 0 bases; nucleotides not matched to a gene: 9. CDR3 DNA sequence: TGCAGTGCTAGCTCCGGACTAGCGGTTACTAGCACAGATACGCAGTATTTT. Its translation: CSASSGLAVTSTDTQYF.

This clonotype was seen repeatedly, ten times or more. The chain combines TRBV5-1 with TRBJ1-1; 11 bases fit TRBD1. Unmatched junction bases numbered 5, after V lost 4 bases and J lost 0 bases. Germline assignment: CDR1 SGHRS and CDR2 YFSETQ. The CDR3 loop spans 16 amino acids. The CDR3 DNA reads TGCGCCAGCAGCCCGCGGACAGGGGGCGTGAACACTGAAGCTTTCTTT. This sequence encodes CASSPRTGGVNTEAFF.

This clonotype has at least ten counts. For the CDR3, the DNA is TGTGCCAGCAGCCCGAAGGACAGGGGGACCGGGGAGCTGTTTTTT. It yields the protein CASSPKDRGTGELFF. V is TRBV5-4 and J is TRBJ2-2; 10 nucleotides agree with TRBD1. J was trimmed by 5 bases and V by 4 bases; bases with no gene match: 5. CDR1 is SGHNT and CDR2 is YYREEE in the germline V gene (reference sequence). This CDR3 has 15 residues.

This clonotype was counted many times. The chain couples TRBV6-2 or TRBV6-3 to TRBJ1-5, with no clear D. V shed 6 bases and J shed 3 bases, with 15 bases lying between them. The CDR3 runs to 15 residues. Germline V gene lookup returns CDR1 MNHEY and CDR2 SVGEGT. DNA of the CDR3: TGTGCCAGCAGCCCAGACAAGACTTACAATCAGCCCCAGCATTTT. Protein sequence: CASSPDKTYNQPQHF.